This TCR beta chain was profiled in a study of blood T cell repertoires in COVID-19. Turning to the study itself: The United States, Italy and Spain supplied acute and convalescent COVID-19 samples. From T cells, B-cell-depleted T cells, or PBMCs came the material, which was cDNA or gDNA.

Authors' processing steps: Reference gene primers were amplified, and this amplification served to estimate nucleated cell counts. Only in-frame clones appear in the TCRdb table, and some are missing; sequencing was by immunoSEQ multiplex PCR. The V and J calls and the clone size are those of that table, but D and trimming were determined from the DNA. The data hold tens of thousands of clones, with around 89% observed a single time. The CDR3 covers 16 residues. CDR1 and CDR2 (germline): MNHEY, SMNVEV (reference sequence). Trimming took 6 bases from V and 6 from J; bases not matched to a gene: 10. This receptor was obtained from a man in his 60s with acute or convalescent COVID-19. The rearrangement joins TRBV27 to TRBJ2-1, with 11 bases fitting TRBD2. The sequenced sample was peripheral blood. In nucleotides, the CDR3 is TGTGCCAGCAGCTCCGAGTTACTAGCGGGAGCCAATGAGCAGTTCTTC. Translation gives CASSSELLAGANEQFF.